The next 10 T cell receptor beta chains were all read from a single sample in a study of technical replicates of blood from several donors. Produced via immunoSEQ multiplex PCR; TCRdb's table is partial and in-frame only. This table holds 73,000 or so clones, 91% found once. The sequenced sample was T cells isolated from PBMCs. The receptors here all came from a human donor in good health.

This clone occurred once. This chain links TRBV19 with TRBJ2-3; TRBD2 matches 9 bases. The ends lost 4 bases at V and 6 bases at J; junction bases unmatched: 8. The germline V gene encodes CDR1 LNHDA and CDR2 SQIVND (reference sequence). The CDR3 length is 15 residues. The CDR3 DNA reads TGTGCCAGTAGTACTCAAGCGGGGGGCCCCGATACGCAGTATTTT. Amino acid sequence: CASSTQAGGPDTQYF.

The CDR3 spells CPGSIWGEQSRANVLTF. The CDR3, as DNA: TGTCCTGGGAGTATATGGGGCGAACAAAGTCGGGCCAACGTCCTGACTTTC. This rearrangement joins TRBV22-1 to TRBJ2-6; the table's D call TRBD1 went unverified against the DNA. TRBV22-1 is an annotated pseudogene. This CDR3 region has 17 residues.

This chain joins TRBV5-1 and TRBJ1-2; D is unresolved. The CDR3 has 12 residues. V shed 2 bases and J shed 4 bases, with 6 bases lying between them. CDR1 and CDR2 from the germline V gene are SGHRS and YFSETQ. CDR3 nucleotides: TGCGCCAGCAGCTTCAACAGCTATGGCTACACCTTC. This sequence encodes CASSFNSYGYTF.

This rearrangement joins TRBV18 to TRBJ1-4; D call uncertain. CDR1 is KGHSH and CDR2 is LQKENI in the germline V gene. The CDR3 spans 15 residues. Trimming took off 3 bases at V and 2 bases at J, with 10 bases between the two ends. The CDR3 loop is CASSPQQTTNEKLFF. CDR3 DNA: TGTGCCAGCTCACCGCAACAAACCACTAATGAAAAACTGTTTTTT.

V is TRBV5-1 and J is TRBJ2-7; TRBD1 is a possible D gene (5 bases). This CDR3 has 15 amino acids. V shed 0 bases and J shed 5 bases, with 15 bases lying between them. Germline V gene sequence: CDR1 SGHRS, CDR2 YFSETQ. The CDR3 DNA sequence: TGCGCCAGCAGCTTGGGAGGTCAGGGAAGGGACGAGCAGTACTTC. Its translation is CASSLGGQGRDEQYF.

The chain links TRBV2 to TRBJ1-6, with D possibly TRBD1 on 5 matching bases. Looked up from germline, CDR1 is SNHLY and CDR2 is FYNNEI. Trimming removed 9 bases at V and 8 bases at J, with 23 bases between. The CDR3 runs 16 residues. CDR3 loop: CARRRGDVIDHSPLHF. The CDR3 region has the DNA TGTGCCAGGCGGCGGGGCGATGTAATCGACCATTCACCCCTCCACTTT. Variable domain in full (rest from reference TRBV2 and TRBJ1-6): EPEVTQTPSHQVTQMGQEVILRCVPISNHLYFYWYRQILGQKVEFLVSFYNNEISEKSEIFDDQFSVERPDGSNFTLKIRSTKLEDSAMYFCARRRGDVIDHSPLHFGNGTRLTVT.

The gene calls are TRBV7-9 and TRBJ1-5, with D maybe TRBD1 (5 bases). CDR3 length: 18 amino acids. Per the germline V gene, CDR1 is SEHNR and CDR2 is FQNEAQ (reference sequence). Deletions cut 4 bases from V and 4 bases from J, with 23 bases between. The CDR3 coding sequence is TGTGCCAGCAGCTCCCAGGTTACGGCGGGGGGTGTAAATCAGCCCCAGCATTTT. This gives the protein CASSSQVTAGGVNQPQHF. The variable domain in full, with the rest retrieved from reference TRBV7-9 and TRBJ1-5, is DTGVSQNPRHKITKRGQNVTFRCDPISEHNRLYWYRQTLGQGPEFLTYFQNEAQLEKSRLLSDRFSAERPKGSFSTLEIQRTEQGDSAMYLCASSSQVTAGGVNQPQHFGDGTRLSIL.

The chain couples TRBV5-1 to TRBJ2-7; 7 bases are shared with TRBD1. Germline trimming cut 1 base from V and 1 base from J; bases unmatched to any gene: 8. CDR3 length: 16 residues. Germline CDR1 and CDR2: SGHRS and YFSETQ. The CDR3 DNA sequence: TGCGCCAGCAGCTTGCTCGGTAGGACAGGTTCCTACGAGCAGTACTTC. It encodes CASSLLGRTGSYEQYF.

The chain couples TRBV6-5 to TRBJ1-1; no firm D call. Between the trimmed V and J ends, which lost 0 bases and 3 bases, there was a span of 8 bases. Germline loops: CDR1 MNHEY, CDR2 SVGAGI. This CDR3 region has 14 residues. The CDR3, as DNA: TGTGCCAGCAGTTACTCTCGGAGGTACACTGAAGCTTTCTTT. Its translation: CASSYSRRYTEAFF.

The chain employs TRBV9 and TRBJ1-2, with D possibly being TRBD1 (6 bases). Germline V gene lookup returns CDR1 SGDLS and CDR2 YYNGEE. With 2 bases removed from V and 4 bases from J, the gap between germline ends came to 18 bases. CDR3 size: 16 residues. The CDR3 sequence: CASSVGDIPGGYGYTF. The CDR3 bases are TGTGCCAGCAGCGTGGGGGACATTCCTGGGGGCTATGGCTACACCTTC.